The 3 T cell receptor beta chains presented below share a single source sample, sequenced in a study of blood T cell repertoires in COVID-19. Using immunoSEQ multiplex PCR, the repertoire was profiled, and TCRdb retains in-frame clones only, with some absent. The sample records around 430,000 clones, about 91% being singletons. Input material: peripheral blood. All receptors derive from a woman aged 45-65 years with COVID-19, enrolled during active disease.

The CDR3 loop reads CASSPARDSYEQYF. Written as DNA, the CDR3 is TGTGCCAGCAGTCCAGCTCGGGACAGCTACGAGCAGTACTTC. This chain links TRBV28 with TRBJ2-7, with 7 bases fitting TRBD1. The CDR3 is 14 amino acids. CDR1 and CDR2 (germline): MDHEN, SYDVKM. V dropped 5 bases and J dropped 3; count of bases not matched to a gene: 7.

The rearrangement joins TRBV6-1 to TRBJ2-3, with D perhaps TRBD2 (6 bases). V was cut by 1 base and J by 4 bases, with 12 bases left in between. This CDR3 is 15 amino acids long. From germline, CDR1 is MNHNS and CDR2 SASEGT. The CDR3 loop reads CASSEVEGAADTQYF. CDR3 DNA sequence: TGTGCCAGCAGTGAAGTGGAGGGTGCAGCAGATACGCAGTATTTT.

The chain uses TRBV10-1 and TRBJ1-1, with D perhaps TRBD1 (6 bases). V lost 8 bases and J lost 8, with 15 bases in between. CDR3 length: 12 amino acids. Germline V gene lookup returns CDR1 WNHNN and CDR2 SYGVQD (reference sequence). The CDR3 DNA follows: TGCGCCAGCCAACGACCTGGACAGGAAGCTTTCTTT. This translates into CASQRPGQEAFF.